This T cell receptor (beta chain) was recovered during a study of shared clonotypes between healthy human individuals. Study context: CD4 naive cells filled three plates per donor, CD4 memory three, CD8 naive two and CD8 memory one.

The CD8 memory fraction combined CD45RO+ cells with TemRA cells (CCR7-negative CD45RA+). The material for each subset, its genomic DNA, was split evenly across several immunoSEQ plates. Clones were read by immunoSEQ multiplex PCR, and TCRdb kept only the in-frame ones, dropping some. The table has about 380,000 clones, roughly 96% seen once. The CDR3 has 15 amino acids. V shed 5 bases and J shed 0 bases, with 11 bases lying between them. Per the germline V gene, CDR1 is MDHEN and CDR2 is SYDVKM. As regards this clone: Its cognate antigen is unknown.

General study results and limits: How much donors shared clonotypes was expected to be affected by sequencing depth.

Sequencing used memory CD8+ T cells sorted from blood. Subset: CD45RO+ cells pooled with CCR7-negative TemRA cells. The V and J genes are TRBV28 and TRBJ1-3; the D gene is possibly TRBD1 (6 bases). This clonotype was obtained from a man aged 25-45 years in good health. As DNA, the CDR3 is TGTGCCAGCAGTACAACAGGGAGCTCTGGAAACACCATATATTTT. Translation gives CASSTTGSSGNTIYF.